Following are 26 T cell receptor beta chains from one sample sequenced in a study of blood T cell repertoires in COVID-19. Libraries were prepared by immunoSEQ multiplex PCR; TCRdb keeps only in-frame clonotypes and omits some of them. The data contain approximately 110,000 clones, 60% to 85% of them singletons. Sequenced: peripheral blood. These receptors all come from a human donor in a cohort sampled during active or convalescent COVID-19.

The chain carries TRBV7-2 and TRBJ2-3; D possibly corresponds to TRBD2 (6 bases). The ends were cut back, 6 bases at V and 0 bases at J, with 16 bases in the middle. This CDR3 contains 16 residues. Germline CDR1 reads SGHTA; CDR2 reads FQGNSA. The CDR3 region has the DNA TGTGCCAGCAGAAGGAGTGGGGGGTCTAGCACAGATACGCAGTATTTT. It encodes CASRRSGGSSTDTQYF.

V usage is TRBV27 and J usage is TRBJ1-1; 7 nucleotides match TRBD1. This CDR3 has 14 residues. The V gene end was trimmed by 5 bases and the J gene end by 3 bases; junction bases not matched to a gene: 6. Germline V gives CDR1 MNHEY, CDR2 SMNVEV (reference sequence). CDR3 nucleotide sequence: TGTGCCAGCAGTGGGGTGAGGGGGCACACTGAAGCTTTCTTT. It encodes CASSGVRGHTEAFF.

This clone was picked up one time. V is TRBV4-3 and J is TRBJ2-7, with 7 bases fitting TRBD1. This CDR3 has 16 residues. After removal of 0 bases from V and 2 bases from J, the junction contained 7 bases not matched to a gene. Germline assignment: CDR1 LGHNA and CDR2 YSLEER. For the CDR3, the DNA is TGCGCCAGCAGCCAAGATCGAGGCAGGGGGACCTACGAGCAGTACTTC. Translating gives CASSQDRGRGTYEQYF.

V gene TRBV7-9 combines with J gene TRBJ2-1; TRBD2 matches 9 bases. Trimming at V came to 5 bases and at J to 6 bases, leaving 11 bases not matched to a gene. The V gene's germline CDR1 is SEHNR and CDR2 FQNEAQ (reference sequence). This CDR3 contains 16 residues. The DNA of the CDR3 is TGTGCCAGCAGCGGACGGCGGGGGGGAAAAGGCAATGAGCAGTTCTTC. This gives the protein CASSGRRGGKGNEQFF. Supplemented by reference TRBV7-9 and TRBJ2-1, the full variable domain reads DTGVSQNPRHKITKRGQNVTFRCDPISEHNRLYWYRQTLGQGPEFLTYFQNEAQLEKSRLLSDRFSAERPKGSFSTLEIQRTEQGDSAMYLCASSGRRGGKGNEQFFGPGTRLTVL.

The rearrangement links TRBV7-9 to TRBJ2-7, with 7 positions matching TRBD2. V dropped 5 bases and J dropped 2; count of bases not matched to a gene: 9. The CDR3 sequence is 15 residues long. In germline, CDR1 is SEHNR, CDR2 FQNEAQ (reference sequence). CDR3 coding DNA: TGTGCCAGCAGCGGGCTGGGGAGGGCTCCCTACGAGCAGTACTTC. It translates to CASSGLGRAPYEQYF.

The genes are TRBV18 and TRBJ2-5; 10 bases match TRBD2. From germline, CDR1 is KGHSH and CDR2 LQKENI. The V gene end was trimmed by 3 bases and the J gene end by 5 bases; junction bases not matched to a gene: 9. The CDR3 sequence is 16 residues long. CDR3 DNA sequence: TGTGCCAGCTCACCCCCGAGCGGGAGGGCCTTGGAGACCCAGTACTTC. It encodes CASSPPSGRALETQYF.

CDR3 nucleotides: TGTGCCAGCAGAGTCACAGCTAGCAATCAGCCCCAGCATTTT. This codes for CASRVTASNQPQHF. V and J are TRBV2 and TRBJ1-5; D remains ambiguous. The CDR3 consists of 14 residues. Germline CDR1 reads SNHLY; CDR2 reads FYNNEI. V was shortened by 6 bases and J by 0 bases, with 9 bases between the two germline ends.

This clone was observed a few times. CDR3 protein: CASSRGQGVYEQYF. CDR3 DNA sequence: TGTGCCAGCAGTAGGGGACAGGGAGTCTACGAGCAGTACTTC. The V and J genes are TRBV6-5 and TRBJ2-7; TRBD1 matches 9 bases. J was trimmed by 3 bases and V by 5 bases; bases with no gene match: 5. CDR1 and CDR2 from the germline V gene are MNHEY and SVGAGI. This CDR3 has 14 residues.

This sequence joins TRBV6-1 and TRBJ2-5; 9 bases line up with TRBD1. This CDR3 has 15 residues. The germline V gene encodes CDR1 MNHNS and CDR2 SASEGT. V lost 3 bases, J lost 1 base, and 3 bases stayed unmatched. The CDR3 DNA reads TGTGCCAGCAGTGACCAGACAGGGGGCCAAGAGACCCAGTACTTC. Its protein product is CASSDQTGGQETQYF.

This clone was picked up one time. This sequence joins TRBV10-1 and TRBJ2-2, with D perhaps TRBD1 (6 bases). Trimming removed 6 bases from V and 2 bases from J, with 10 bases in between. Germline V gene data show CDR1 as WNHNN and CDR2 as SYGVQD (reference sequence). The CDR3 consists of 14 residues. The CDR3 spells CASRSDRNTGELFF. DNA of the CDR3: TGCGCCAGCAGATCGGACAGAAACACCGGGGAGCTGTTTTTT.

The chain recombines TRBV28 with TRBJ1-2; 10 nucleotides align to TRBD1. The V gene's germline CDR1 is MDHEN and CDR2 SYDVKM. The CDR3 is 16 residues long. With 6 bases clipped from V and 3 bases from J, the junction kept 10 bases outside the gene matches. The chain's CDR3 is CASRFTETGGDYGYTF. The CDR3 DNA is TGTGCCAGCAGATTTACAGAGACAGGGGGCGACTATGGCTACACCTTC.

This chain uses TRBV3-1 (or the pseudogene TRBV3-2) with TRBJ1-2; D gene uncertain. Trimming removed 0 bases from V and 1 base from J, with 15 bases in between. Germline V gene sequence: CDR1 LGHDT, CDR2 YNNKEL (reference sequence). This CDR3 is 17 amino acids long. The DNA for the CDR3 is TGTGCCAGCAGCCAAGATCCCAGCGGAGCACATAACTATGGCTACACCTTC. The encoded protein is CASSQDPSGAHNYGYTF.

The CDR3 DNA sequence: TGTGCCAGCAGCTTGGGGCCTTTAAGCTACACCTTC. It encodes CASSLGPLSYTF. J is TRBJ1-2 and V is TRBV5-6; D remains unclear. Trimming pared 0 bases from V and 9 bases from J, leaving 9 bases between. CDR1 is SGHDT, CDR2 YYEEEE, per germline. The CDR3 runs 12 residues. Supplemented by reference TRBV5-6 and TRBJ1-2, the full variable domain reads DAGVTQSPTHLIKTRGQQVTLRCSPKSGHDTVSWYQQALGQGPQFIFQYYEEEERQRGNFPDRFSGHQFPNYSSELNVNALLLGDSALYLCASSLGPLSYTFGSGTRLTVV.

The chain combines TRBV7-9 with TRBJ2-3; 8 nucleotides align to TRBD2. Germline values: CDR1 SEHNR, CDR2 FQNEAQ (reference sequence). The junction had 7 bases not matched to a gene; V was cut back by 1 base and J by 4 bases. This CDR3 comprises 16 residues. The CDR3, as DNA: TGTGCCAGCAGCTTAGGTATTAGCGGGATCGCAGATACGCAGTATTTT. This codes for CASSLGISGIADTQYF.

V gene TRBV21-1 combines with J gene TRBJ2-5; the table's D call, TRBD1, has no DNA check behind it. TRBV21-1 constitutes a pseudogene. This CDR3 region has 13 residues. The CDR3 loop is CASERDSQETQYF. CDR3 nucleotides: TGTGCCAGCGAGAGGGACAGCCAAGAGACCCAGTACTTC.

This rearrangement joins TRBV19 to TRBJ1-4; D uncertain. The CDR3 totals 14 residues. Germline V gene lookup returns CDR1 LNHDA and CDR2 SQIVND (reference sequence). V was pared by 3 bases and J by 8 bases, with 13 bases between. In DNA form, the CDR3 reads TGTGCCAGTAGTATCGCCGGGTTTGGAGAAAAACTGTTTTTT. Protein sequence: CASSIAGFGEKLFF.

This clone was picked up one time. This CDR3 reads CASSQAPGLAFYEQYF. DNA of the CDR3: TGCGCCAGCAGCCAAGCCCCGGGACTAGCTTTCTACGAGCAGTACTTC. The rearrangement uses TRBV4-3 and TRBJ2-7; 9 bases align to TRBD2. The CDR3 totals 16 residues. Germline CDR1 is LGHNA and CDR2 is YSLEER. V trimming: 1 base; J trimming: 3 bases; junction bases outside the gene matches: 7.

This rearrangement joins TRBV27 to TRBJ1-6; 9 positions match TRBD1. The trim removed 4 bases at V and 4 bases at J, leaving 5 bases unmatched. The CDR3 consists of 16 residues. From germline, CDR1 is MNHEY and CDR2 SMNVEV (reference sequence). The CDR3 DNA reads TGTGCCAGCAGTTCCTTCGGACAGGGGTATAATTCACCCCTCCACTTT. The encoded protein is CASSSFGQGYNSPLHF.

CDR3 sequence: CASSLQTSGGLGEQYF. The CDR3 coding sequence is TGTGCCAGCAGTCTCCAGACTAGCGGGGGGCTGGGCGAGCAGTACTTC. V usage is TRBV27 and J usage is TRBJ2-7, with TRBD2 identical over 13 bases. Trimming took 5 bases from V and 6 from J; bases not matched to a gene: 10. Germline V lookup: CDR1 MNHEY, CDR2 SMNVEV (reference sequence). The CDR3 extends over 16 amino acids.

The sample holds a few counts of this clone. The junction shows a germline mismatch at one end, possibly a read error. CDR3 in amino acids: CASSLRQGMGFDF. The CDR3 DNA reads TGTGCCAGCAGTTTAAGGCAGGGCATGGGGTTCGACTTC. The rearrangement links TRBV28 to TRBJ2-4; maybe TRBD1 (5 bases). The CDR3 contains 13 residues. Germline V gives CDR1 MDHEN, CDR2 SYDVKM. Filled out from reference TRBV28 and TRBJ2-4, the complete variable domain reads DVKVTQSSRYLVKRTGEKVFLECVQDMDHENMFWYRQDPGLGLRLIYFSYDVKMKEKGDIPEGYSVSREKKERFSLILESASTNQTSMYLCASSLRQGMGFDFGAGTRLSVL.

V and J are TRBV5-1 and TRBJ1-1, with 8 bases identical to TRBD1. J was trimmed by 6 bases and V by 0 bases; bases with no gene match: 10. CDR3 length: 16 amino acids. CDR1 and CDR2 from the germline V gene are SGHRS and YFSETQ. This CDR3 is CASSLEPDRVAAEAFF. The CDR3 coding sequence is TGCGCCAGCAGCTTGGAACCGGACAGGGTAGCCGCTGAAGCTTTCTTT.

The chain uses TRBV5-1 and TRBJ1-1, with unresolved D. V lost 3 bases and J lost 5, with 14 bases in between. The CDR3 length is 14 residues. Germline V lookup: CDR1 SGHRS, CDR2 YFSETQ. CDR3 sequence: CASSSGGVGTEAFF. CDR3 nucleotides: TGCGCCAGCAGCTCCGGAGGTGTAGGGACTGAAGCTTTCTTT.

A single count supports this clone. V gene TRBV24-1 combines with J gene TRBJ1-5, with 11 nucleotides matching TRBD1. The CDR3 runs 15 residues. CDR1 and CDR2 (germline): KGHDR, SFDVKD. V gave up 3 bases and J gave up 11 bases; unmatched junction bases: 8. The CDR3 DNA is TGTGCCACCAGTGATCCCGGGACAGGGGGGATCGCCCAGCATTTT. It translates to CATSDPGTGGIAQHF.

J is TRBJ2-7 and V is TRBV3-1 (or the pseudogene TRBV3-2), with D tentatively TRBD1 (6 bases). Germline V gene lookup returns CDR1 LGHDT and CDR2 YNNKEL (reference sequence). The CDR3 totals 12 residues. V lost 6 bases, J lost 7 bases, and 13 bases lay in between. This CDR3 is CASRLYQGEQYF. The CDR3 nucleotides read TGTGCCAGCAGACTTTACCAGGGGGAGCAGTACTTC.

In its sample, this clone was seen many times. The rearrangement uses TRBV6-2 or TRBV6-3 and TRBJ2-1; D remains ambiguous. There are 12 residues in the CDR3. V lost 6 bases, J lost 3 bases, and 6 bases lay in between. CDR1 is MNHEY, CDR2 SVGEGT, per germline. CDR3 sequence reads: CASSNFYNEQFF. CDR3 nucleotides: TGTGCCAGCAGCAACTTCTACAATGAGCAGTTCTTC.

The rearrangement links TRBV11-2 to TRBJ2-3, with 9 nucleotides matching TRBD2. The CDR3 loop spans 17 amino acids. Trimming took 5 bases from V and 3 from J; bases not matched to a gene: 12. Germline CDR1 SGHAT, CDR2 FQNNGV. CDR3 sequence: CASSPRRRGGGTDTQYF. CDR3 bases: TGTGCCAGCAGCCCCCGAAGGCGGGGGGGAGGGACAGATACGCAGTATTTT.